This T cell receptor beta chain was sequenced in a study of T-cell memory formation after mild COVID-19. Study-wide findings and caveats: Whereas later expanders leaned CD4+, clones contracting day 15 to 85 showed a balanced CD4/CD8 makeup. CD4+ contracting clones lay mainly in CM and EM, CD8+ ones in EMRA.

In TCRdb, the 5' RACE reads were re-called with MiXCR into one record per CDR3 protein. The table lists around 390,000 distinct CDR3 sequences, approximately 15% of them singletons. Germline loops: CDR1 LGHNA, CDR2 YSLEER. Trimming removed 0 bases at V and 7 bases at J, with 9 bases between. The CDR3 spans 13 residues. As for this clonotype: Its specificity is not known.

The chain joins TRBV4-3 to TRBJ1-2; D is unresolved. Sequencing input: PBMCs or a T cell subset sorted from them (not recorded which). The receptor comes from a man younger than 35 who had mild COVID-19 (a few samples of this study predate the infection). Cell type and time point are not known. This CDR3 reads CASSQDQAGGYTF. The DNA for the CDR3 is TGCGCCAGCAGCCAAGATCAAGCAGGTGGCTACACCTTC.